This paragraph reports one TCR beta chain. What it binds is not known. The whole isolated RNA underwent reverse transcription, so sequencing captured expressed TCRB transcripts. Measured with immunoSEQ multiplex PCR; TCRdb has only the in-frame clones, and not every one. Among some 500,000 clones listed, 10% to 12% were seen once. The entry originates in a study of beta chain features in type 1 diabetes. Study-wide results and caveats: HLA influence on TCRB rearrangement stayed unresolved here.

The germline V and J ends were trimmed by 0 bases and 8 bases, with 9 bases remaining between them. CDR1 and CDR2 (germline): SGDLS, YYNGEE. This CDR3 is built from 14 residues. The receptor was isolated from a woman aged 18-29 years in good health. V and J are TRBV9 and TRBJ1-6; D unclear. The sequenced sample was naive CD4+ T cells from blood. CDR3 in DNA: TGTGCCAGCAGCGTAGAACCTGGGCATTCACCCCTCCACTTT. Its protein is CASSVEPGHSPLHF.